These 13 T cell receptor beta chains share one sample of origin, sequenced in a study of Tregs in tolerant kidney transplant recipients. No antigens are known for them. The assay was immunoSEQ multiplex PCR, and TCRdb's table has in-frame clones only and misses some. This sample has about 31,000 clones, with 65% to 85% found just once. Sequencing used Tregs from blood cultured with allogeneic cells. These receptors were taken from a human donor in good health.

The rearrangement joins TRBV19 to TRBJ1-5; 8 positions agree with TRBD1. This CDR3 has 15 amino acids. CDR1 LNHDA and CDR2 SQIVND come from the germline V gene (reference sequence). V lost 5 bases to trimming and J lost 3 bases; unmatched junction nucleotides: 6. As DNA, the CDR3 is TGTGCCAGTAGTCAGACAGGGGAGACCAATCAGCCCCAGCATTTT. Its translation: CASSQTGETNQPQHF.

V and J are TRBV6-1 and TRBJ1-5; the D is unclear. CDR1 MNHNS and CDR2 SASEGT come from the germline V gene. The CDR3 runs 14 residues. The V gene lost 6 bases and the J gene lost 7 bases, with 16 bases spanning the gap. CDR3 protein: CASRGGGSGQPQHF. The CDR3, as DNA: TGTGCCAGCAGGGGAGGAGGTTCGGGACAGCCCCAGCATTTT.

This clone is a singleton in its sample. V and J are TRBV7-9 and TRBJ1-2, with 9 positions matching TRBD1. The trim removed 3 bases at V and 6 bases at J, leaving 8 bases unmatched. In germline, CDR1 is SEHNR, CDR2 FQNEAQ (reference sequence). The CDR3 sequence is 15 residues long. Here the CDR3 DNA reads TGTGCCAGCAGCTTTGGGCTGGGACAGGGTGATGGCTACACCTTC. Its protein product is CASSFGLGQGDGYTF.

The genes are TRBV19 and TRBJ1-5; no definite D call. The CDR3 covers 14 residues. Germline V gene sequence: CDR1 LNHDA, CDR2 SQIVND (reference sequence). The V gene lost 3 bases and the J gene lost 9 bases, with 15 bases spanning the gap. CDR3 nucleotide sequence: TGTGCCAGTAGTATCGCCTTGGGGTCTGGGCCCCAGCATTTT. Its protein is CASSIALGSGPQHF.

The rearrangement uses TRBV5-6 and TRBJ2-5; possibly TRBD2 for D (5 bases). Deletions cut 2 bases from V and 9 bases from J, with 17 bases between. This CDR3 region has 14 residues. Germline V CDR1 and CDR2: SGHDT, YYEEEE. CDR3 bases: TGTGCCAGCAGCTTTCTCCGGCGACTATCACCCCAGTACTTC. It encodes CASSFLRRLSPQYF.

DNA of the CDR3: TGTGCCAGCAGTCCCCGGGGTGGGGCGGGAGGAGACCAAGAGACCCAGTACTTC. It encodes CASSPRGGAGGDQETQYF. This chain links TRBV27 with TRBJ2-5, with TRBD2 matching 8 bases. The CDR3 spans 18 residues. The germline CDR1 and CDR2 sequences are MNHEY and SMNVEV (reference sequence). V was clipped by 5 bases and J by 0 bases; unmatched bases: 14.

Here the CDR3 DNA reads TGTGCCAGCCGGGGGCTCGGTGGCTACACCTTC. Protein product: CASRGLGGYTF. The chain combines TRBV9 with TRBJ1-2, with D perhaps matching TRBD1 (6 bases). The V gene's germline CDR1 is SGDLS and CDR2 YYNGEE. Trimming took 7 bases from V and 7 from J, leaving 11 bases between them. The CDR3 loop spans 11 amino acids.

This chain uses TRBV7-2 with TRBJ2-7, with D possibly matching TRBD2 (6 bases). V gave up 2 bases and J gave up 1 base, with 12 bases separating them. The germline gives CDR1 SGHTA, CDR2 FQGNSA. The CDR3 consists of 15 residues. The CDR3, as DNA: TGTGCCAGCAGCTTACTCCAGGCGGGATCCTACGAGCAGTACTTC. This sequence encodes CASSLLQAGSYEQYF.

The V and J genes are TRBV7-9 and TRBJ2-6; 7 bases fit TRBD1. Germline V gene data show CDR1 as SEHNR and CDR2 as FQNEAQ (reference sequence). The J segment lost 0 bases and the V segment lost 0 bases, leaving 5 bases of the junction unmatched. The CDR3 loop spans 18 amino acids. The CDR3 is CASSLAGGSYSGANVLTF. CDR3 nucleotide sequence: TGTGCCAGCAGCTTAGCAGGGGGCTCCTACTCTGGGGCCAACGTCCTGACTTTC. The full variable domain, with the rest looked up from reference TRBV7-9 and TRBJ2-6, is DTGVSQNPRHKITKRGQNVTFRCDPISEHNRLYWYRQTLGQGPEFLTYFQNEAQLEKSRLLSDRFSAERPKGSFSTLEIQRTEQGDSAMYLCASSLAGGSYSGANVLTFGAGSRLTVL.

CDR3 coding DNA: TGTGCCAGCAGCTTGGCCACAGGGACTGGGATCACAGATACGCAGTATTTT. It codes for CASSLATGTGITDTQYF. The chain is built from TRBV5-4 and TRBJ2-3; perhaps D is TRBD1 or TRBD2 (6 bases each). The CDR3 runs 17 residues. The germline V gene encodes CDR1 SGHNT and CDR2 YYREEE (reference sequence). V was trimmed by 0 bases and J by 2 bases, leaving 16 bases between them.

The genes are TRBV5-1 and TRBJ2-1, with 7 bases fitting TRBD2. V shed 2 bases, J shed 4 bases, and the junction held 9 bases outside the gene matches. This CDR3 is 16 amino acids long. The germline V gene has CDR1 SGHRS and CDR2 YFSETQ. The CDR3, as DNA: TGCGCCAGCAGCTTTACGTTACAGCGGGATTACAATGAGCAGTTCTTC. It specifies CASSFTLQRDYNEQFF.

J is TRBJ2-5 and V is TRBV5-4; D is perhaps TRBD1 or TRBD2 (5 bases each). The CDR3 is made up of 13 amino acids. Germline assignment: CDR1 SGHNT and CDR2 YYREEE (reference sequence). Trimming pared 8 bases from V and 3 bases from J, leaving 14 bases between. The CDR3 DNA reads as TGTGCCAGTGGTCCAGGGACGGAAGAGACCCAGTACTTC. This codes for CASGPGTEETQYF.

The chain employs TRBV7-2 and TRBJ1-4; 9 bases align to TRBD1. CDR3 size: 16 residues. From germline, CDR1 is SGHTA and CDR2 FQGNSA. The V segment lost 2 bases and the J segment 10 bases; nucleotides outside the gene matches: 11. CDR3: CASSLWGQGGDGKLFF. The CDR3 DNA sequence: TGTGCCAGCAGCTTATGGGGACAGGGTGGGGACGGAAAACTGTTTTTT.